These T cell receptor beta chains were read from a single sample in a study of blood T cells in healthy people across ages. One entry per CDR3 protein, called by TCRdb with MiXCR from the 5' RACE reads. The sample has approximately 1,000,000 distinct CDR3 sequences, approximately 38% seen once. Sequencing input: blood. The receptors stem from a man aged 18 to 29 in good health. Each CDR3 is given with its conserved first and last residue. The D gene is left open where the match is weak. Clone size is not always given. Where it is, it says once, few, many or a class for expanded clones.

D: NA; J: TRBJ1-4; V: TRBV20-1; size: NA; DNA: TGCAGTGCTACCTACAGGTTTGCGAATGAAAAACTGTTTTTT; CDR3: CSATYRFANEKLFF
D: NA; J: TRBJ2-7; V: TRBV11-1; size: NA; DNA: TGTGCCAGCAGCGCCCGGGACAAGGCCTTTCTCTACGAGCAGTACTTC; CDR3: CASSARDKAFLYEQYF
D: TRBD1; J: TRBJ1-2; V: TRBV20-1; size: NA; DNA: TGCAGTGCTAAACAGGGGAACTATGGCTACACCTTC; CDR3: CSAKQGNYGYTF
D: TRBD1; J: TRBJ2-7; V: TRBV3-1; size: NA; DNA: TGTGCCAGCAGCCAATACCGGGACAGGGTGGGAGAGCAGTACTTC; CDR3: CASSQYRDRVGEQYF
D: TRBD2; J: TRBJ2-5; V: TRBV7-9; size: NA; DNA: TGTGCCAGCACCTCTGGGACTAGCGGGGGAATTGAAGAGACCCAGTACTTC; CDR3: CASTSGTSGGIEETQYF
D: TRBD1; J: TRBJ1-2; V: TRBV6-6; size: few; DNA: TGTGCCAGCAGTTTGTTCCAGCCAGGGGGTGCTAACTATGGCTACACCTTC; CDR3: CASSLFQPGGANYGYTF
D: NA; J: TRBJ1-1; V: TRBV6-4; size: NA; DNA: TGTGCCAGCAGTTCAGAGATGAACACTGAAGCTTTCTTT; CDR3: CASSSEMNTEAFF
D: NA; J: TRBJ1-2; V: TRBV10-3; size: few; DNA: TGTGCCTTCAGCCGAGGCCCAGGAAAATATAACTATGGCTACACCTTC; CDR3: CAFSRGPGKYNYGYTF
D: TRBD1; J: TRBJ2-7; V: TRBV12-3/TRBV12-4; size: many; DNA: TGTGCCAGCAGACCCGGACAGGCGGGCGAGCAGTACTTC; CDR3: CASRPGQAGEQYF
D: NA; J: TRBJ1-3; V: TRBV3-1; size: NA; DNA: TGTGCCAGCAGCCAAGTGCAGGGTTTTATCTCTGGAAACACCATATATTTT; CDR3: CASSQVQGFISGNTIYF
D: NA; J: TRBJ2-1; V: TRBV6-5; size: NA; DNA: TGTGCCAGCAGTTCCACTCAACCCTCCTACAATGAGCAGTTCTTC; CDR3: CASSSTQPSYNEQFF
D: TRBD2; J: TRBJ2-3; V: TRBV13; size: NA; DNA: TGTGCCAGCAGCCTCCTAACTAGCGGCCTCACAGATACGCAGTATTTT; CDR3: CASSLLTSGLTDTQYF
D: TRBD1; J: TRBJ1-2; V: TRBV6-1; size: few; DNA: TGTGCCAGCAGTGAAGCGCAATTAAAAGGACAGGGGGGTGGCTACACCTTC; CDR3: CASSEAQLKGQGGGYTF
D: NA; J: TRBJ2-7; V: TRBV20-1; size: NA; DNA: TGCAGTGCTCCCGACCCCGACAGTATCTCCTACGAGCAGTACTTC; CDR3: CSAPDPDSISYEQYF